This T cell receptor beta chain is from a study of regulatory T cells in long-lasting Graves disease. This clonotype was recorded at least ten times. Its antigen remains unidentified. Notes on the study in general: Sampling was limited to peripheral blood rather than thyroid tissue. TCR diversity was lower in persistent Graves' patients than in newly diagnosed ones.

Indicated time point: newly diagnosed GD, antithyroid drugs for less than 3 months. The TCR library was made from RNA that had been extracted from PBMCs in TRIzol. TCR beta libraries were built with iRepertoire HTBI primers and Arm-PCR of CDR3 regions. TCRdb independently ran MiXCR on the multiplex PCR reads; one entry per CDR3 protein. Here the sample spans 550,000 or so distinct CDR3 sequences, 12% being singletons. Per the germline V gene, CDR1 is SQVTM and CDR2 is ANQGSEA. CDR3 length: 12 amino acids. Trimming shortened V by 8 bases and J by 4 bases, and 14 bases separated the two germline ends. This sample was shared with a second study, whose subject was T cells in Graves' hyperthyroidism and ophthalmopathy. That work adds: Stable Graves' hyperthyroidism denoted no ophthalmopathy progression over 18 months. The majority of expanded thyroid clonotypes above 0.001 also appeared in blood.

The chain is built from TRBV29-1 and TRBJ2-5; D is perhaps TRBD2 (6 bases). The TCR comes from a woman in her 30s with Graves disease. The sequencing used peripheral blood mononuclear cells (PBMCs), collected at new diagnosis, from a patient treated with antithyroid drugs. The CDR3 is CSCHGGGETQYF. The CDR3 bases are TGCAGCTGTCACGGGGGAGGAGAGACCCAGTACTTC.